The T cell receptor beta chain described here comes from a study of human T cells and chemical hapten exposure. Each CDR3 protein gets one entry after TCRdb re-called the RACE reads with MiXCR. The sample records some 89,000 distinct CDR3 sequences, 10% being singletons. From germline, CDR1 is SGHTA and CDR2 FQGNSA. The CDR3 is 13 residues long. V gave up 5 bases and J gave up 7 bases, with 15 bases separating them. The time point: patch test 2, 6 weeks after DPC sensitization. Indicated treatment: therapeutic diphenylcyclopropenone sensitization with weekly scalp DPC. This clonotype was found many times.

Sequencing was performed on whole blood, taken in connection with sensitization to the hapten diphenylcyclopropenone (DPC). This chain joins TRBV7-2 and TRBJ2-7, with a weak D call TRBD2 (5 bases). This clonotype was obtained from a woman in her twenties or thirties with alopecia areata. Some clones in this sample may be carry-over from other donors' samples. The DNA for the CDR3 is TGTGCCAGCAGCCCGGACGGTCCGGGAGAGCAGTACTTC. This translates into CASSPDGPGEQYF.